Listed below are T cell receptor beta chains from one sample, sequenced in a study of PD-1 blockade in mismatch repair-deficient tumors. TCRdb's table, derived via immunoSEQ multiplex PCR, lists solely in-frame clones and lacks some. The sample contains about 49,000 clones, around 77% of which appear only once. This material consisted of PBMCs, taken before pembrolizumab treatment. These receptors were taken from an adult with mismatch repair-deficient cancer. The CDR3 runs from the conserved cysteine through the conserved F or W. Fields, in order: D gene, clone size, J gene, V gene, CDR3 protein, CDR3 DNA. D genes are given only for firm matches. Only some rows state a clone size, as once, few, many or a class for expanded clones.

d_call: NA; clone_size: NA; j_call: TRBJ1-5; v_call: TRBV18; cdr3_aa: CASSPEEALQGVEQPQHF; cdr3_nt: TGTGCCAGCTCACCCGAGGAAGCGCTACAGGGAGTAGAGCAGCCCCAGCATTTT
d_call: NA; clone_size: NA; j_call: TRBJ2-1; v_call: TRBV5-8; cdr3_aa: CASSLERGPTRSYNEQFF; cdr3_nt: TGTGCCAGCAGCTTGGAGCGAGGCCCAACCAGGTCCTACAATGAGCAGTTCTTC
d_call: TRBD2; clone_size: NA; j_call: TRBJ2-1; v_call: TRBV5-1; cdr3_aa: CASSGGSSYNEQFF; cdr3_nt: TGCGCCAGCAGTGGCGGGAGCTCCTACAATGAGCAGTTCTTC
d_call: TRBD2; clone_size: medium-sized; j_call: TRBJ2-7; v_call: TRBV5-6; cdr3_aa: CASSYGTSGYEQYF; cdr3_nt: TGTGCCAGCAGCTACGGGACTAGCGGCTACGAGCAGTACTTC
d_call: NA; clone_size: NA; j_call: TRBJ2-7; v_call: TRBV11-2; cdr3_aa: CASSLDPSYEQYF; cdr3_nt: TGTGCCAGCAGCTTAGATCCATCCTACGAGCAGTACTTC
d_call: NA; clone_size: NA; j_call: TRBJ2-2; v_call: TRBV6-6; cdr3_aa: CASSYNSENTGELFF; cdr3_nt: TGTGCCAGCAGTTACAACTCGGAGAACACCGGGGAGCTGTTTTTT
d_call: NA; clone_size: once; j_call: TRBJ1-2; v_call: TRBV6-5; cdr3_aa: CASSQAGNYGYTF; cdr3_nt: TGTGCCAGCAGTCAGGCAGGGAACTATGGCTACACCTTC
d_call: TRBD2; clone_size: NA; j_call: TRBJ2-3; v_call: TRBV19; cdr3_aa: CASSISGTSSLDTQYF; cdr3_nt: TGTGCCAGTAGTATCTCCGGGACTAGCAGTTTGGATACGCAGTATTTT
d_call: NA; clone_size: NA; j_call: TRBJ2-7; v_call: TRBV10-3; cdr3_aa: CAIREEVELSYEQYF; cdr3_nt: TGTGCCATCAGGGAAGAGGTGGAACTTTCCTACGAGCAGTACTTC
d_call: NA; clone_size: NA; j_call: TRBJ2-7; v_call: TRBV4-1; cdr3_aa: CASSLQGSLNEQYF; cdr3_nt: TGCGCCAGCAGCCTACAGGGAAGTCTCAACGAGCAGTACTTC
d_call: TRBD2; clone_size: NA; j_call: TRBJ2-3; v_call: TRBV5-6; cdr3_aa: CASSFLLAGYTDTQYF; cdr3_nt: TGTGCCAGCAGCTTTTTACTAGCGGGGTACACAGATACGCAGTATTTT
d_call: NA; clone_size: medium-sized; j_call: TRBJ1-2; v_call: TRBV6-6; cdr3_aa: CASSPGAIYGYTF; cdr3_nt: TGTGCCAGCAGCCCAGGGGCTATCTATGGCTACACCTTC
d_call: NA; clone_size: NA; j_call: TRBJ2-5; v_call: TRBV9; cdr3_aa: CASSVDSGDWETQYF; cdr3_nt: TGTGCCAGCAGCGTAGACTCGGGAGATTGGGAGACCCAGTACTTC
d_call: NA; clone_size: NA; j_call: TRBJ2-5; v_call: TRBV9; cdr3_aa: CASSVVPGTIQETQYF; cdr3_nt: TGTGCCAGCAGCGTAGTCCCGGGGACCATCCAAGAGACCCAGTACTTC
d_call: NA; clone_size: NA; j_call: TRBJ1-1; v_call: TRBV7-7; cdr3_aa: CASSRLRNTEAFF; cdr3_nt: TGTGCTAGCAGCCGTCTTAGGAACACTGAAGCTTTCTTT
d_call: TRBD1; clone_size: NA; j_call: TRBJ2-7; v_call: TRBV28; cdr3_aa: CASTRPGQGGYEQYF; cdr3_nt: TGTGCCAGCACCAGACCGGGACAGGGGGGCTACGAGCAGTACTTC
d_call: TRBD2; clone_size: NA; j_call: TRBJ2-1; v_call: TRBV5-1; cdr3_aa: CASSPGLVGNEQFF; cdr3_nt: TGCGCCAGCAGCCCGGGACTAGTTGGCAATGAGCAGTTCTTC
d_call: NA; clone_size: NA; j_call: TRBJ1-5; v_call: TRBV19; cdr3_aa: CASSIRGMSNQPQHF; cdr3_nt: TGTGCCAGTAGTATAAGGGGTATGAGCAATCAGCCCCAGCATTTT
d_call: TRBD1; clone_size: NA; j_call: TRBJ2-2; v_call: TRBV19; cdr3_aa: CASSIGDRFTGELFF; cdr3_nt: TGTGCCAGTAGTATAGGGGACAGGTTCACCGGGGAGCTGTTTTTT
d_call: TRBD1; clone_size: NA; j_call: TRBJ2-3; v_call: TRBV5-1; cdr3_aa: CASSLLGQGKDTQYF; cdr3_nt: TGCGCCAGCAGCTTGTTGGGACAGGGGAAGGATACGCAGTATTTT
d_call: NA; clone_size: NA; j_call: TRBJ1-2; v_call: TRBV7-2; cdr3_aa: CASSSQGGAYGYTF; cdr3_nt: TGTGCCAGCAGCTCACAAGGGGGGGCGTATGGCTACACCTTC
d_call: TRBD2; clone_size: few; j_call: TRBJ2-1; v_call: TRBV7-6; cdr3_aa: CASSLTSGQTNEQFF; cdr3_nt: TGTGCCAGCAGCCTGACTAGCGGCCAAACCAATGAGCAGTTCTTC
d_call: NA; clone_size: NA; j_call: TRBJ1-1; v_call: TRBV15; cdr3_aa: CATSRVIRDTEAFF; cdr3_nt: TGTGCCACCAGCAGAGTAATCAGGGACACTGAAGCTTTCTTT
d_call: TRBD2; clone_size: NA; j_call: TRBJ2-7; v_call: TRBV9; cdr3_aa: CASSVGEILLAGDEQYF; cdr3_nt: TGTGCCAGCAGCGTAGGGGAGATTTTACTAGCGGGAGACGAGCAGTACTTC
d_call: NA; clone_size: once; j_call: TRBJ2-1; v_call: TRBV18; cdr3_aa: CASSLATSSYNEQFF; cdr3_nt: TGTGCCAGCTCCCTGGCGACCAGCTCCTACAATGAGCAGTTCTTC
d_call: NA; clone_size: NA; j_call: TRBJ2-1; v_call: TRBV28; cdr3_aa: CASSFRHEQFF; cdr3_nt: TGTGCCAGCAGTTTTCGGCATGAGCAGTTCTTC
d_call: NA; clone_size: once; j_call: TRBJ2-2; v_call: TRBV7-3; cdr3_aa: CASSFLDTGELFF; cdr3_nt: TGTGCCAGCAGCTTCCTGGACACCGGGGAGCTGTTTTTT
d_call: NA; clone_size: NA; j_call: TRBJ2-7; v_call: TRBV5-4; cdr3_aa: CASSLGPEGYEQYF; cdr3_nt: TGTGCCAGCAGCTTGGGCCCAGAGGGCTACGAGCAGTACTTC
d_call: NA; clone_size: few; j_call: TRBJ2-1; v_call: TRBV19; cdr3_aa: CASSISNEQFF; cdr3_nt: TGTGCCAGTAGTATAAGCAATGAGCAGTTCTTC
d_call: NA; clone_size: NA; j_call: TRBJ2-7; v_call: TRBV5-1; cdr3_aa: CASSLEGAGGLDEQYF; cdr3_nt: TGCGCCAGCAGCTTGGAGGGGGCGGGAGGTTTAGACGAGCAGTACTTC
d_call: NA; clone_size: NA; j_call: TRBJ2-7; v_call: TRBV5-6; cdr3_aa: CASSIFRDRDEYEQYF; cdr3_nt: TGTGCCAGCAGCATATTCCGGGACCGGGATGAGTACGAGCAGTACTTC
d_call: NA; clone_size: NA; j_call: TRBJ2-2; v_call: TRBV27; cdr3_aa: CASSLLGLTGELFF; cdr3_nt: TGTGCCAGCAGTTTACTGGGTCTAACCGGGGAGCTGTTTTTT
d_call: NA; clone_size: once; j_call: TRBJ2-1; v_call: TRBV2; cdr3_aa: CASSDKRSYNEQFF; cdr3_nt: TGTGCCAGCAGTGATAAGCGGTCCTACAATGAGCAGTTCTTC
d_call: TRBD2; clone_size: NA; j_call: TRBJ2-7; v_call: TRBV6-1; cdr3_aa: CASSEGLAGTYEQYF; cdr3_nt: TGTGCCAGCAGTGAAGGGTTAGCGGGAACCTACGAGCAGTACTTC
d_call: NA; clone_size: NA; j_call: TRBJ2-7; v_call: TRBV25-1; cdr3_aa: CASRPWMGTYEQYF; cdr3_nt: TGTGCCAGCAGACCCTGGATGGGAACCTACGAGCAGTACTTC
d_call: NA; clone_size: once; j_call: TRBJ1-1; v_call: TRBV15; cdr3_aa: CATSRDPVNTEAFF; cdr3_nt: TGTGCCACCAGCAGAGATCCGGTGAACACTGAAGCTTTCTTT
d_call: NA; clone_size: NA; j_call: TRBJ1-4; v_call: TRBV11-2; cdr3_aa: CASSFGRANEKLFF; cdr3_nt: TGTGCCAGCAGCTTCGGACGGGCTAATGAAAAACTGTTTTTT
d_call: TRBD1; clone_size: NA; j_call: TRBJ2-1; v_call: TRBV5-4; cdr3_aa: CASSSLGTVGYNEQFF; cdr3_nt: TGTGCCAGCAGCTCCCTGGGGACAGTGGGCTACAATGAGCAGTTCTTC
d_call: NA; clone_size: once; j_call: TRBJ2-7; v_call: TRBV18; cdr3_aa: CASSPRIDYEQYF; cdr3_nt: TGTGCCAGCTCACCACGGATTGACTACGAGCAGTACTTC
d_call: NA; clone_size: NA; j_call: TRBJ1-3; v_call: TRBV10-3; cdr3_aa: CAIMGGQTLLSGNTIYF; cdr3_nt: TGTGCCATCATGGGAGGCCAGACCCTCCTCTCTGGAAACACCATATATTTT
d_call: NA; clone_size: NA; j_call: TRBJ2-1; v_call: TRBV9; cdr3_aa: CASSPEQLSSYNEQFF; cdr3_nt: TGTGCCAGCAGCCCGGAACAGCTCAGCTCCTACAATGAGCAGTTCTTC
d_call: TRBD2; clone_size: NA; j_call: TRBJ2-3; v_call: TRBV28; cdr3_aa: CASSLGLADLTDTQYF; cdr3_nt: TGTGCCAGCAGTTTAGGACTAGCAGACCTCACAGATACGCAGTATTTT
d_call: NA; clone_size: NA; j_call: TRBJ2-1; v_call: TRBV5-1; cdr3_aa: CASSLEVASPPNEQFF; cdr3_nt: TGCGCCAGCAGCTTGGAGGTAGCCTCCCCCCCCAATGAGCAGTTCTTC
d_call: NA; clone_size: NA; j_call: TRBJ2-3; v_call: TRBV29-1; cdr3_aa: CSDNLGGDTQYF; cdr3_nt: TGCAGCGATAACCTGGGAGGAGATACGCAGTATTTT
d_call: NA; clone_size: NA; j_call: TRBJ1-1; v_call: TRBV5-6; cdr3_aa: CASSLMIGAEAFF; cdr3_nt: TGTGCCAGCAGCCTAATGATCGGGGCTGAAGCTTTCTTT
d_call: NA; clone_size: NA; j_call: TRBJ2-1; v_call: TRBV7-2; cdr3_aa: CASSGQGWGYEQFF; cdr3_nt: TGTGCCAGCAGCGGTCAGGGATGGGGCTATGAGCAGTTCTTC
d_call: NA; clone_size: NA; j_call: TRBJ2-1; v_call: TRBV10-3; cdr3_aa: CAISEADRNEQFF; cdr3_nt: TGTGCCATCAGTGAGGCGGATCGGAATGAGCAGTTCTTC
d_call: NA; clone_size: NA; j_call: TRBJ2-1; v_call: TRBV4-1; cdr3_aa: CASSHPLGDGYNEQFF; cdr3_nt: TGCGCCAGCAGCCACCCGCTTGGAGACGGCTACAATGAGCAGTTCTTC
d_call: NA; clone_size: NA; j_call: TRBJ2-5; v_call: TRBV25-1; cdr3_aa: CASSESRGWETQYF; cdr3_nt: TGTGCCAGCAGTGAATCTAGGGGCTGGGAGACCCAGTACTTC
d_call: TRBD1; clone_size: NA; j_call: TRBJ2-7; v_call: TRBV11-2; cdr3_aa: CASSENRGKGYEQYF; cdr3_nt: TGTGCCAGCAGCGAAAACAGGGGGAAGGGGTACGAGCAGTACTTC
d_call: NA; clone_size: few; j_call: TRBJ1-2; v_call: TRBV2; cdr3_aa: CASTVRQGSGYTF; cdr3_nt: TGTGCCAGTACGGTTAGGCAGGGAAGTGGCTACACCTTC
d_call: TRBD1; clone_size: NA; j_call: TRBJ2-3; v_call: TRBV9; cdr3_aa: CASSVGAGGLNTDTQYF; cdr3_nt: TGTGCCAGCAGCGTCGGGGCAGGGGGCTTGAATACAGATACGCAGTATTTT
d_call: TRBD2; clone_size: NA; j_call: TRBJ2-1; v_call: TRBV5-6; cdr3_aa: CASSLGLAGVSEQFF; cdr3_nt: TGTGCCAGCAGCTTAGGACTAGCGGGAGTAAGTGAGCAGTTCTTC
d_call: NA; clone_size: NA; j_call: TRBJ1-1; v_call: TRBV19; cdr3_aa: CASTTNTEAFF; cdr3_nt: TGTGCCAGTACGACCAACACTGAAGCTTTCTTT